The 20 T cell receptor beta chains given below trace back to one sample, sequenced in a study of blood T cell repertoires in COVID-19. Only in-frame clones appear in the TCRdb table, and some are missing; sequencing was by immunoSEQ multiplex PCR. The table has around 50,000 clones, about four fifths seen once. Sequencing was carried out using peripheral blood. The receptors come from a woman over 75 with acute or convalescent COVID-19.

The rearrangement joins TRBV5-4 to TRBJ2-1, with unresolved D. The CDR3 has 15 residues. The germline CDR1 and CDR2 sequences are SGHNT and YYREEE (reference sequence). V was shortened by 4 bases and J by 0 bases, with 11 bases between the two germline ends. DNA of the CDR3: TGTGCCAGCAGCCCTGCGGCAGACTCCTACAATGAGCAGTTCTTC. Translating gives CASSPAADSYNEQFF.

The rearrangement joins TRBV15 to TRBJ2-3; 8 bases match TRBD2. This CDR3 contains 16 residues. Germline CDR1 LNHNV, CDR2 YYDKDF (reference sequence). With 3 bases clipped from V and 1 base from J, the junction kept 6 bases outside the gene matches. Here the CDR3 reads CATSREAGVGTDTQYF. The CDR3 coding sequence is TGTGCCACCAGCAGGGAAGCGGGAGTGGGCACAGATACGCAGTATTTT.

The rearrangement joins TRBV6-5 to TRBJ2-6; 11 bases fit TRBD1. Trimming at V came to 9 bases and at J to 4 bases, leaving 5 bases not matched to a gene. The CDR3 is 15 amino acids. Germline V gives CDR1 MNHEY, CDR2 SVGAGI. This CDR3 reads CASRTGGSGANVLTF. CDR3 in DNA: TGTGCCAGTAGGACAGGGGGCTCCGGGGCCAACGTCCTGACTTTC.

The J gene is TRBJ1-6, the V gene TRBV3-1 (or the pseudogene TRBV3-2); tentative D call: TRBD1 (6 bases). Germline CDR1 reads LGHDT; CDR2 reads YNNKEL (reference sequence). V was shortened by 4 bases and J by 10 bases, with 17 bases between the two germline ends. The CDR3 has 15 residues. CDR3 residues: CASSPATGRRSPLHF. Here the CDR3 DNA reads TGTGCCAGCAGCCCCGCTACAGGGCGAAGATCACCCCTCCACTTT.

The J gene is TRBJ2-2, the V gene TRBV11-2; 7 bases are shared with TRBD1. In germline, CDR1 is SGHAT, CDR2 FQNNGV. V lost 5 bases and J lost 8; bases outside the gene matches: 14. The CDR3 loop spans 16 amino acids. CDR3 in amino acids: CASSPSRDSLLGELFF. In DNA form, the CDR3 reads TGTGCCAGCAGCCCGAGCCGGGACAGTCTTCTAGGGGAGCTGTTTTTT.

The chain carries TRBV7-2 and TRBJ2-1; 10 nucleotides align to TRBD2. The V gene end was trimmed by 1 base and the J gene end by 9 bases; junction bases not matched to a gene: 6. This CDR3 comprises 15 residues. Germline V gives CDR1 SGHTA, CDR2 FQGNSA. The CDR3 region is CASSLVPLAGVEQFF. The CDR3 DNA reads as TGTGCCAGCAGCTTAGTTCCGCTAGCGGGAGTTGAGCAGTTCTTC.

This clone was counted a few times. This rearrangement joins TRBV19 to TRBJ2-1; 11 positions agree with TRBD1. Germline lookup yields CDR1 LNHDA and CDR2 SQIVND (reference sequence). The CDR3 spans 15 residues. V gave up 7 bases and J gave up 9 bases; unmatched junction bases: 11. As DNA, the CDR3 is TGTGCCAGTACTCACCCGGGACAGGGGGGGGGTGAGCAGTTCTTC. It translates to CASTHPGQGGGEQFF.

The V and J genes are TRBV5-6 and TRBJ1-6, with D possibly matching TRBD1 (6 bases). V dropped 4 bases and J dropped 8 bases, with 22 bases sitting between them. The length of the CDR3 is 17 residues. Germline CDR1 is SGHDT and CDR2 is YYEEEE. The CDR3 loop reads CASSIRDTDAEDSPLHF. The CDR3 bases are TGTGCCAGCAGCATCCGGGACACTGACGCCGAGGATTCACCCCTCCACTTT.

V gene TRBV6-5 combines with J gene TRBJ1-6; maybe TRBD1 (6 bases). The CDR3 covers 15 residues. Trimming shortened V by 0 bases and J by 13 bases, and 16 bases separated the two germline ends. CDR1 MNHEY and CDR2 SVGAGI come from the germline V gene. The CDR3 loop reads CASSYSRTGPRPLHF. The DNA of the CDR3 is TGTGCCAGCAGTTACTCGAGAACAGGGCCAAGGCCCCTCCACTTT.

V gene TRBV28 combines with J gene TRBJ1-1; D is unresolved. This CDR3 spans 14 amino acids. Germline CDR1 is MDHEN and CDR2 is SYDVKM. Trimming cost V 5 bases and J 5 bases, with 15 bases left between them. CDR3 nucleotide sequence: TGTGCCAGCAGTCCCCTAGGGAGACGGACTGAAGCTTTCTTT. Translated, it gives CASSPLGRRTEAFF.

V is TRBV12-2 and J is TRBJ2-1; the table assigns TRBD2, which was not confirmed against the DNA. TRBV12-2 is recorded as a pseudogene. The CDR3 extends over 15 amino acids. As DNA, the CDR3 is TGTGCAAGTCGCGACGGGTACGTTCGCCCCAACGAGCAGTTCTTC. Translated: CASRDGYVRPNEQFF.

This clone was seen a single time. This chain joins TRBV4-2 and TRBJ2-6, with 8 nucleotides matching TRBD1. This CDR3 spans 18 amino acids. The germline CDR1 and CDR2 sequences are LGHNA and YNFKEQ. Trimming at V came to 4 bases and at J to 4 bases, leaving 12 bases not matched to a gene. CDR3 amino acids: CASSPGPGGSNGANVLTF. CDR3 coding DNA: TGTGCCAGCAGCCCTGGGCCAGGGGGCTCGAACGGGGCCAACGTCCTGACTTTC.

Ten or more counts support this clone. This chain connects TRBV9 to TRBJ2-1; tentative D call: TRBD2 (6 bases). The CDR3 is 14 residues long. Germline CDR1 SGDLS, CDR2 YYNGEE. V gave up 0 bases and J gave up 6 bases, with 10 bases separating them. The CDR3 loop is CASSVGGDSNEQFF. The CDR3, as DNA: TGTGCCAGCAGCGTAGGCGGGGACTCCAATGAGCAGTTCTTC. The variable domain in full, with the rest retrieved from reference TRBV9 and TRBJ2-1, is DSGVTQTPKHLITATGQRVTLRCSPRSGDLSVYWYQQSLDQGLQFLIQYYNGEERAKGNILERFSAQQFPDLHSELNLSSLELGDSALYFCASSVGGDSNEQFFGPGTRLTVL.

The chain carries TRBV27 and TRBJ1-2, with 10 bases aligning to TRBD1. J lost 8 bases, V lost 2 bases, and 8 bases had no gene match. The CDR3 is 15 amino acids. Per germline, CDR1 MNHEY and CDR2 SMNVEV (reference sequence). This CDR3 is CASSLGGTGALGYTF. CDR3 sequence (DNA): TGTGCCAGCAGTTTAGGGGGGACAGGGGCTCTCGGCTACACCTTC.

This rearrangement joins TRBV10-2 to TRBJ1-2; D is possibly TRBD1 (6 bases). The V gene's germline CDR1 is WSHSY and CDR2 SAAADI. This CDR3 contains 12 residues. The V end was cut by 8 bases, the J end by 2 bases, with 9 bases between. The CDR3 protein is CASGTGNYGYTF. The CDR3 region has the DNA TGCGCCAGCGGCACAGGGAACTATGGCTACACCTTC.

On this clone itself: The sample carries other DNA sequences with the same CDR3. This chain joins TRBV19 and TRBJ1-2, with TRBD1 as a possible D gene (5 bases). Germline V gene data show CDR1 as LNHDA and CDR2 as SQIVND (reference sequence). CDR3 size: 13 residues. The V end lost 3 bases, the J end lost 8 bases, and 13 bases lay between the germline ends. DNA of the CDR3: TGTGCCAGTAGTATTGGGCAGGGTGGCGGCTACACCTTC. As protein: CASSIGQGGGYTF.

CDR3 in amino acids: CASSLLQELSQPQHF. The CDR3 nucleotides are TGCGCCAGCAGCCTGTTACAGGAGTTGAGTCAGCCCCAGCATTTT. The chain carries TRBV5-1 and TRBJ1-5, with TRBD1 as a possible D gene (5 bases). The CDR3 loop spans 15 amino acids. Germline V gives CDR1 SGHRS, CDR2 YFSETQ. The V end lost 4 bases, the J end lost 6 bases, and 17 bases lay between the germline ends.

The rearrangement links TRBV7-2 to TRBJ1-2, with TRBD1 matching 7 bases. V trimming: 5 bases; J trimming: 5 bases; junction bases outside the gene matches: 11. This CDR3 has 15 residues. Germline lookup yields CDR1 SGHTA and CDR2 FQGNSA. As DNA, the CDR3 is TGTGCCAGCAGCATCACAGGGGCGCTGGTATATGGCTACACCTTC. Protein: CASSITGALVYGYTF.

CDR3 residues: CSASTGGTGYTF. In nucleotides, the CDR3 is TGCAGTGCTAGTACAGGGGGAACTGGCTACACCTTC. This chain links TRBV20-1 with TRBJ1-2; 8 positions agree with TRBD1. J was trimmed by 7 bases and V by 3 bases; bases with no gene match: 4. Germline CDR1 is DFQATT and CDR2 is SNEGSKA (reference sequence). There are 12 residues in the CDR3.

The rearrangement links TRBV7-6 to TRBJ2-3, with D tentatively TRBD2 (6 bases). Germline values: CDR1 SGHVS, CDR2 FNYEAQ. The CDR3 sequence is 16 residues long. The V gene lost 2 bases and the J gene lost 0 bases, with 12 bases spanning the gap. CDR3 amino acids: CASSLSATSSTDTQYF. CDR3 nucleotide sequence: TGTGCCAGCAGCTTATCCGCGACTAGTAGCACAGATACGCAGTATTTT.